This paragraph covers one T cell receptor (beta chain) sequence. Its antigen specificity is not known. No base quality information exists; no much larger clone differs at one position. From its cysteine to its phenylalanine, the CDR3 spans 13 amino acids. CDR3 DNA is the only sequence kept; it has 39 bases, read in frame from the first base. According to the germline V gene, CDR1 reads SQVTM and CDR2 reads ANQGSEA. V lost 6 bases and J lost 0 bases; the stretch between them is 11 bases long. This sample is part of a study of blood T cell repertoires in COVID-19 (dated by TCRdb to about 2020). Some background on the complete study: Samples covering the acute and convalescent phases of COVID-19 were provided by collaborators in the United States, Italy and Spain. The repertoires were released in a freely available public database intended as a resource for research on the immune response to SARS-CoV-2. HLA class I and class II types, where available, came from metadata supplied by the sample provider rather than from assay-based typing. Samples came from the ongoing ImmuneRACE study (first 160 participants) plus 1,254 subjects from 6 global collaborators. The prospective study material was composed of cDNA or gDNA derived from T cells, B-cell-depleted T cells, or PBMCs. Deeply sampled blood TCRbeta repertoires from subjects exposed to, actively infected with, or recovered from COVID-19 were included in the dataset. A de-identified subject ID, COVID-19 status, age in years and sex were almost always included in the sample metadata. Broader findings and caveats from the paper: Clinical and demographic metadata were provided uncurated, with the amount varying by source and participant.

In the prospective study, participants were about 18 to 89 years old, resided in approximately 22 geographic areas of the United States, and were enrolled through a virtual design. Cohort assignment in the prospective study relied on participant-reported clinical history from a screening survey and a study questionnaire. Mobile phlebotomists in the prospective study collected whole blood, serum and a nasopharyngeal or oropharyngeal swab from every participant. Additional blood draws and questionnaires over an approximately two-month period could optionally be provided by prospective study participants. Before DNA extraction, blood samples from the prospective study were shipped at room temperature or frozen. TCRbeta CDR3 regions were amplified from genomic DNA by means of the immunoSEQ Assay, a bias-controlled multiplex PCR. On the study's bioinformatics: The number of nucleated cells in each sample was estimated from the amplification of reference gene primers within the assay. Sequence reads were collapsed and filtered to measure the absolute abundance of every unique TCRbeta CDR3 rearrangement. For each sample, productive Simpson clonality was calculated by taking the square root of Simpson's diversity index across productive rearrangements. Not all clones reach the TCRdb copy of this immuneACCESS table, which keeps in-frame sequences only. Checked studies attribute under half of the gap to unresolved V genes and leave the rest unexplained. The V and J calls and clone size are taken from that table; D and trimming were inferred from the DNA. The table for this sample lists 200,000 to 250,000 clones; 85% to 90% of them were counted only once. Under 4% of the sample comes from the top ten.

Recombination linked TRBV29-1 to TRBJ1-2, with the D segment identity uncertain. Sequencing was carried out using PBMCs or T cells enriched from blood (not recorded which). The source of this sequence is a woman younger than 35 in a cohort exposed to, infected with or recovered from COVID-19 (not recorded which). The CDR3 here reads CSVAGYSNYGYTF. In nucleotide form, the sequence is TGCAGCGTGGCGGGGTATTCTAACTATGGCTACACCTTC. Extended through the reference TRBV29-1 and TRBJ1-2 proteins, this CDR3 yields the full variable domain: SAVISQKPSRDICQRGTSLTIQCQVDSQVTMMFWYRQQPGQSLTLIATANQGSEATYESGFVIDKFPISRPNLTFSTLTVSNMSPEDSSIYLCSVAGYSNYGYTFGSGTRLTVV.